This TCR beta chain was observed in a study of blood T cell repertoires in COVID-19. Study-level information: The origin of the acute and convalescent COVID-19 samples was the United States, Italy and Spain. PBMCs, B-cell-depleted T cells, or T cells were the source of the cDNA or gDNA that made up the material.

Trimming shortened V by 0 bases and J by 6 bases, and 14 bases separated the two germline ends. The CDR3 contains 16 residues. The germline V gene encodes CDR1 SNHLY and CDR2 FYNNEI. Authors' data handling: Using reference gene primer amplification, nucleated cell counts were estimated. Assay used: immunoSEQ multiplex PCR; TCRdb lists only in-frame clones, some missing. For V, J and clone size, that table is used; D and trimming come from the DNA. The repertoire includes around 30,000 clones, around 92% of them detected once, and approximately 0.51% sits in the top ten. The genes are TRBV2 and TRBJ2-2; possible D gene TRBD2, 5 bases. The sequence came from a woman aged 40-49 years with active or convalescent COVID-19. Sequenced sample: peripheral blood. In nucleotides, the CDR3 is TGTGCCAGCAGTGAAGCGCTTGCTAGCCGTCCCGGGGAGCTGTTTTTT. Its protein is CASSEALASRPGELFF.